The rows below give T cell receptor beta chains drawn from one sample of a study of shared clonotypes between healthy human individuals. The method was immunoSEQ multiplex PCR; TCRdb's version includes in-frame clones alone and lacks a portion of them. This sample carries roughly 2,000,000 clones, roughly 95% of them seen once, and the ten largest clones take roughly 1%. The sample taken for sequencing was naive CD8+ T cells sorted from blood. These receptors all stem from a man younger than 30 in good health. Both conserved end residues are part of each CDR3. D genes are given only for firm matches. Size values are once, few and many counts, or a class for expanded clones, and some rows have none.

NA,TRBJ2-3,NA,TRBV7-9,TGTGCCAGCAGCCCGGACCTGGGTCCAGATACGCAGTATTTT,CASSPDLGPDTQYF
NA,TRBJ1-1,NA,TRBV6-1,TGTGCCAGCAGTGATCTAATTGGCACTGAAGCTTTCTTT,CASSDLIGTEAFF
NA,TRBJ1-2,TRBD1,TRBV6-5,TGTGCCAGCAGCGCCACAGGGGGGGCTAACTATGGCTACACCTTC,CASSATGGANYGYTF
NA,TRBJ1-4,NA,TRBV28,TGTGCCAGCAGTTGGGGGCTGGCTAATGAAAAACTGTTTTTT,CASSWGLANEKLFF
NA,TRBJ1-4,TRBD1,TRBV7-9,TGTGCCAGCAGCTGGGACAGAGAAGCAGGGGAAAAACTGTTTTTT,CASSWDREAGEKLFF
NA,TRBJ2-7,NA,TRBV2,TGTGCCAGCGTAGTAGGGTTTTCGGAGAAGCTCTACGAGCAGTACTTC,CASVVGFSEKLYEQYF
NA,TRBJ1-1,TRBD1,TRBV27,TGTGCCAGTAACAGGGGTAGCGACACTGAAGCTTTCTTT,CASNRGSDTEAFF
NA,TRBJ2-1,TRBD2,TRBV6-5,TGTGCCAGCAGTTACCCTGGACTAGCGGGGACCAATGAGCAGTTCTTC,CASSYPGLAGTNEQFF
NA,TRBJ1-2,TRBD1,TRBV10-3,TGTGCCATCAGGACAGGGGAGGACGGCTACACCTTC,CAIRTGEDGYTF
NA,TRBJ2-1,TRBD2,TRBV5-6,TGTGCCAGCAGTCTAGCGGGAGTTGAGCAGTTCTTC,CASSLAGVEQFF
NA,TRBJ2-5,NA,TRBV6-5,TGTGCCAGCAGTTACAGGGTGGGCCAAGAGACCCAGTACTTC,CASSYRVGQETQYF
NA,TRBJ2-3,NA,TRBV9,TGTGCCAGCAGCGTATTTACAGGGCCTACAGATACGCAGTATTTT,CASSVFTGPTDTQYF
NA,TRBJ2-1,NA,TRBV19,TGTGCCAGTAGTAGGGACGCCTACAATGAGCAGTTCTTC,CASSRDAYNEQFF
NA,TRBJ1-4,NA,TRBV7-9,TGTGCCAGCAGCTTAGTACCCATCCCCCTGGAAGAGGGGGAAAAACTGTTTTTT,CASSLVPIPLEEGEKLFF
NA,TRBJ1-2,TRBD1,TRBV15,TGTGCCACCAGCACCGGACAGGGTTTTTATGGCTACACCTTC,CATSTGQGFYGYTF
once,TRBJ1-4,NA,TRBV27,TGTGCCAGCAGTTTAATGTTCGGACGTAATGAAAAACTGTTTTTT,CASSLMFGRNEKLFF
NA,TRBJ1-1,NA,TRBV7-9,TGTGCCAGCAGTTTCCGGGACCCAGTGAACACTGAAGCTTTCTTT,CASSFRDPVNTEAFF
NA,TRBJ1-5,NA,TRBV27,TGTGCCAGCAGTTTGTCTGTTAGCAATCAGCCCCAGCATTTT,CASSLSVSNQPQHF
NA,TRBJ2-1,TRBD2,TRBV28,TGTGCCAGCAGTTTAGGACTAGCGGGGCACAATGAGCAGTTCTTC,CASSLGLAGHNEQFF
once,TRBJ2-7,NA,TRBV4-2,TGTGCCAGCAGCGATGGGACACCCTACGAGCAGTACTTC,CASSDGTPYEQYF
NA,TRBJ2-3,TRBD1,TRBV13,TGTGCCAGCAGCCCGGTCCCGGGACAGGGTTGGGGCACAGATACGCAGTATTTT,CASSPVPGQGWGTDTQYF
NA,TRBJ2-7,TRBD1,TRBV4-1,TGCGCCAGCAGTCCCCGGGACAGAGCCCCCTACGAGCAGTACTTC,CASSPRDRAPYEQYF
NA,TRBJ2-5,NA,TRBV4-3,TGCGCCAGCAGCCAAGAAAGGCTAATGGGCGAGACCCAGTACTTC,CASSQERLMGETQYF
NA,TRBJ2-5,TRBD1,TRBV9,TGTGCCAGCAGCGTAGATTGGACAGGGTCGGAGAAGACCCAGTACTTC,CASSVDWTGSEKTQYF
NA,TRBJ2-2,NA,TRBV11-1,TGTGCCAGCAGCTTAGAGGCTAGCTACACCGGGGAGCTGTTTTTT,CASSLEASYTGELFF
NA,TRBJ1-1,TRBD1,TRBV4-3,TGCGCCAGCAGCCTTAGCACAGGGGGCAACGAAGCTTTCTTT,CASSLSTGGNEAFF
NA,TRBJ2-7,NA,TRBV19,TGTGCCAGTAGTATGCGGGAACAGGGCTACGAGCAGTACTTC,CASSMREQGYEQYF
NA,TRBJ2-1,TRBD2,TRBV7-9,TGTGCCAGCAGCCTTGGCCGGGGGGGAGCCTACAATGAGCAGTTCTTC,CASSLGRGGAYNEQFF
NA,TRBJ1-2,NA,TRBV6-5,TGTGCCAGCAGTTCGGACGTCTATGGCTACACCTTC,CASSSDVYGYTF
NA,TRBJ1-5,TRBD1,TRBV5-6,TGTGCCAGCAGCTTGGGGGAGGGACAGTGGAATCAGCCCCAGCATTTT,CASSLGEGQWNQPQHF
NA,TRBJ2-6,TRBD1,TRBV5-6,TGTGCCAGCAGCTGGCCTTTTACAGGGGTGACTGGGGCCAACGTCCTGACTTTC,CASSWPFTGVTGANVLTF
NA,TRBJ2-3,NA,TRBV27,TGTGCCAGCAGCAGCAATCTTTGGGCTAGCACAGATACGCAGTATTTT,CASSSNLWASTDTQYF
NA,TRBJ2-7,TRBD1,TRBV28,TGTGCCAGCGGAACCCGGGACAGGGTTCACGAGCAGTACTTC,CASGTRDRVHEQYF
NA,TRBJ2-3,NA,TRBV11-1,TGTGCCAGCAGCTTAGAAGGTTATCAGTATTTT,CASSLEGYQYF
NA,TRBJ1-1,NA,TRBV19,TGTGCCAGTAGTATAGAAACCAGGACTGAAGCTTTCTTT,CASSIETRTEAFF